This TCR beta chain was found in a study of blood T cell repertoires in COVID-19. Overall study: T cells, B-cell-depleted T cells, or PBMCs provided the cDNA or gDNA that served as material.

The CDR3 consists of 15 residues. The germline V and J ends were trimmed by 1 base and 5 bases, with 15 bases remaining between them. Germline V gene sequence: CDR1 SGHRS, CDR2 YFSETQ. Recovered status applied to Cohort 3 donors who had two consecutive negative PCRs. It also applied to those with clearance or with symptom resolution. In the study's own analysis: Researchers report that nucleated cell counts were estimated from reference gene primer amplification. Measured with immunoSEQ multiplex PCR; TCRdb has only the in-frame clones, and not every one. For V, J and clone size, that table is used; D and trimming come from the DNA. This sample has under 200,000 clones, with more than 70% found just once.

Sequencing was done on a sample of PBMCs or T cells enriched from blood (not recorded which). The V and J genes are TRBV5-1 and TRBJ2-5; the D is unclear. The clonotype was recovered from a woman between 18 and 29 years old who had recovered from COVID-19. The DNA of the CDR3 is TGCGCCAGCAGCTTGATTCACGGGTCTAGGGAGACCCAGTACTTC. The encoded protein is CASSLIHGSRETQYF.